The 27 T cell receptor beta chains in this list originate from one sample, sequenced in a study of cytomegalovirus exposure and HLA in healthy donors. PCR involved 60 Vbeta and 13 Jbeta primers. Clones were read by immunoSEQ multiplex PCR, and TCRdb kept only the in-frame ones, dropping some. The table includes approximately 190,000 clones, roughly 80% detected once. The sequencing input was PBMCs. The receptors stem from a young woman in good health and CMV-seropositive.

The rearrangement joins TRBV5-1 to TRBJ2-2; the match to TRBD1 covers 10 bases. The CDR3 has 15 residues. Germline values: CDR1 SGHRS, CDR2 YFSETQ. J gave up 7 bases and V 4 bases, and 7 bases lay outside the gene matches. The CDR3 bases are TGCGCCAGCAGCGCGGCGACAGGGGGCGTCGGGGAGCTGTTTTTT. This translates into CASSAATGGVGELFF.

The count of this clone is one. The gene calls are TRBV14 and TRBJ1-1; D gene uncertain. Trimming pared 0 bases from V and 1 base from J, leaving 3 bases between. The CDR3 length is 13 residues. Germline assignment: CDR1 SGHDN and CDR2 FVKESK. CDR3: CASSQDQNTEAFF. The CDR3 DNA reads as TGTGCCAGCAGCCAAGATCAGAACACTGAAGCTTTCTTT.

This sequence joins TRBV6-6 and TRBJ2-7, with 13 bases lining up with TRBD2. Germline values: CDR1 MNHNY, CDR2 SVGAGI (reference sequence). The CDR3 consists of 16 residues. V was pared by 0 bases and J by 3 bases, with 2 bases of the junction left unmatched. The CDR3 region is CASSYSGTSGNYEQYF. The CDR3, as DNA: TGTGCCAGCAGTTACTCCGGGACTAGCGGGAACTACGAGCAGTACTTC.

This clone was found a few times. The genes are TRBV6-4 and TRBJ2-1; 12 nucleotides line up with TRBD2. Germline assignment: CDR1 MRHNA and CDR2 SNTAGT. Trimming cost V 8 bases and J 7 bases; bases outside gene matches: 6. The CDR3 runs to 14 residues. The CDR3 DNA reads TGTGCCAGCGCCACTAGCGGGGGGTCGAATGAGCAGTTCTTC. Translation: CASATSGGSNEQFF.

The CDR3 DNA follows: TGTGCCAGCAGCGGGACAGGGCCACTCAATGAGCAGTTCTTC. Its translation: CASSGTGPLNEQFF. The chain uses TRBV6-6 and TRBJ2-1; 9 bases line up with TRBD1. The CDR3 sequence is 14 residues long. Germline lookup yields CDR1 MNHNY and CDR2 SVGAGI (reference sequence). Germline trimming cut 6 bases from V and 6 bases from J; bases unmatched to any gene: 6.

V is TRBV4-1 and J is TRBJ1-3, with no clear D. Germline-derived CDR1 and CDR2 are MGHRA and YSYEKL. Between the trimmed V and J ends, which lost 8 bases and 3 bases, there was a span of 14 bases. This CDR3 contains 14 residues. The CDR3: CASRSQRDGNTIYF. The CDR3 DNA is TGCGCCAGCCGCTCACAGAGGGATGGAAACACCATATATTTT.

This clone occurred once. The chain couples TRBV14 to TRBJ1-2; 7 bases fit TRBD1. The germline V gene has CDR1 SGHDN and CDR2 FVKESK. This CDR3 is built from 17 residues. The ends lost 4 bases at V and 6 bases at J; junction bases unmatched: 17. In DNA, the CDR3 is TGTGCCAGCAGCCCCCGACAGGGTTTGGGATCGGTTCATGGCTACACCTTC. It codes for CASSPRQGLGSVHGYTF.

The V call is TRBV18, the J call TRBJ2-5; TRBD2 matches at 9 bases. The CDR3 is made up of 15 amino acids. The junction had 12 bases not matched to a gene; V was cut back by 5 bases and J by 8 bases. Germline assignment: CDR1 KGHSH and CDR2 LQKENI. The CDR3, as DNA: TGTGCCAGCTCAACCCTTAGCGGGGGAGCTGCTACCCAGTACTTC. Translated, it gives CASSTLSGGAATQYF.

V is TRBV4-1 and J is TRBJ1-4; D uncertain. Trimming stripped 0 bases from V and 7 bases from J, with 12 bases between. The CDR3 is made up of 15 amino acids. Germline CDR1 reads MGHRA; CDR2 reads YSYEKL. The CDR3: CASSQERVVPEKLFF. CDR3 nucleotides: TGCGCCAGCAGCCAAGAGAGGGTGGTTCCTGAAAAACTGTTTTTT.

This clone has more than one count but fewer than ten. This chain links TRBV7-2 with TRBJ2-7; the D gene is possibly TRBD1 (6 bases). CDR3 length equals 14 residues. V dropped 1 base and J dropped 3 bases, with 10 bases sitting between them. Germline assignment: CDR1 SGHTA and CDR2 FQGNSA. The CDR3 DNA reads as TGTGCCAGCAGCTTAGTAAAGGGGGTCTACGAGCAGTACTTC. It translates to CASSLVKGVYEQYF.

The chain couples TRBV5-4 to TRBJ2-2; no clear D gene. The germline CDR1 and CDR2 sequences are SGHNT and YYREEE (reference sequence). The CDR3 has 15 residues. The V end was cut by 0 bases, the J end by 1 base, with 7 bases between. The CDR3 DNA reads TGTGCCAGCAGCTTGGCCCTAGGGAACACCGGGGAGCTGTTTTTT. Translating it yields CASSLALGNTGELFF.

V is TRBV7-9 and J is TRBJ2-7; D ambiguous. With 1 base removed from V and 2 bases from J, the gap between germline ends came to 9 bases. Germline V gene sequence: CDR1 SEHNR, CDR2 FQNEAQ (reference sequence). The CDR3 runs to 14 residues. The CDR3 here is CASSLGAGAYEQYF. For the CDR3, the DNA is TGTGCCAGCAGCTTAGGTGCAGGCGCCTACGAGCAGTACTTC.

This clone was observed a single time. The chain carries TRBV5-1 and TRBJ2-7; 10 positions agree with TRBD2. Germline CDR1 reads SGHRS; CDR2 reads YFSETQ. The CDR3 length is 16 residues. V lost 0 bases and J lost 3; bases outside the gene matches: 6. In DNA, the CDR3 is TGCGCCAGCAGCTTGGGGGTTAGCGGGAGGATCTACGAGCAGTACTTC. Translation gives CASSLGVSGRIYEQYF.

Here the CDR3 reads CASSIRELGEKLFF. As DNA, the CDR3 is TGTGCCAGCAGCATCCGGGAATTGGGGGAAAAACTGTTTTTT. The chain uses TRBV7-9 and TRBJ1-4; D not resolved. CDR3 length: 14 residues. Germline V gene sequence: CDR1 SEHNR, CDR2 FQNEAQ (reference sequence). Trimming took off 5 bases at V and 8 bases at J, with 15 bases between the two ends.

The rearrangement joins TRBV30 to TRBJ2-3; maybe TRBD1 (5 bases). This CDR3 spans 16 amino acids. Germline V gene data show CDR1 as GTSNPN and CDR2 as SVGIG (reference sequence). V was clipped by 4 bases and J by 5 bases, with 22 bases between them. The CDR3 DNA reads as TGTGCCTGGACTTACTCAGGGATGGGGCCTGAAGATACGCAGTATTTT. Residues: CAWTYSGMGPEDTQYF.

The genes are TRBV7-2 and TRBJ1-1; 7 bases agree with TRBD1. Germline V lookup: CDR1 SGHTA, CDR2 FQGNSA. The CDR3 totals 16 residues. J was trimmed by 0 bases and V by 2 bases; bases with no gene match: 6. Here the CDR3 reads CASSLYPGQLNTEAFF. The CDR3 DNA is TGTGCCAGCAGCTTATACCCGGGACAGTTGAACACTGAAGCTTTCTTT.

The chain has TRBV7-8 and TRBJ2-5; tentatively, D is TRBD1 (5 bases). V dropped 3 bases and J dropped 7 bases, with 15 bases sitting between them. CDR1 is SGHVS, CDR2 FQNEAQ, per germline. The CDR3 length is 14 residues. CDR3 protein: CASSFQGTSGTQYF. The CDR3 DNA reads as TGTGCCAGCAGCTTTCAGGGTACCTCGGGGACCCAGTACTTC.

This chain uses TRBV28 with TRBJ2-7, with 11 nucleotides matching TRBD1. CDR1 and CDR2 (germline): MDHEN, SYDVKM. Trimming took 1 base from V and 5 from J; bases not matched to a gene: 7. This CDR3 spans 16 amino acids. The chain's CDR3 is CASSLYTGTGGNEQYF. CDR3 DNA sequence: TGTGCCAGCAGTTTATATACCGGGACAGGGGGAAACGAGCAGTACTTC.

The rearrangement joins TRBV6-5 to TRBJ2-3; 8 nucleotides match TRBD1. CDR1 is MNHEY and CDR2 is SVGAGI in the germline V gene. Trimming at V came to 1 base and at J to 4 bases, leaving 7 bases not matched to a gene. CDR3 length: 16 amino acids. The CDR3 coding sequence is TGTGCCAGCAGTTACTACTTGACAGGGGCGGCAGATACGCAGTATTTT. Its translation is CASSYYLTGAADTQYF.

The chain has TRBV9 and TRBJ2-2; 11 bases align to TRBD2. Germline CDR1 reads SGDLS; CDR2 reads YYNGEE. Trimming removed 4 bases from V and 4 bases from J; junction bases left unmatched: 6. This CDR3 contains 16 residues. CDR3 in DNA: TGTGCCAGCAGCCCCCTAGCGGGAGGTGGCACCGGGGAGCTGTTTTTT. It is translated as CASSPLAGGGTGELFF.

V and J are TRBV29-1 and TRBJ2-7, with a tentative D call TRBD2 (5 bases). The CDR3 is 11 amino acids. With 1 base removed from V and 5 bases from J, the gap between germline ends came to 6 bases. CDR1 SQVTM and CDR2 ANQGSEA come from the germline V gene. CDR3 residues: CSVEVGNEQYF. The DNA of the CDR3 is TGCAGCGTTGAAGTCGGGAACGAGCAGTACTTC.

The chain has TRBV12-5 and TRBJ2-1, with 7 bases aligning to TRBD2. Trimming removed 2 bases from V and 8 bases from J; junction bases left unmatched: 9. The CDR3 has 15 amino acids. CDR1 LGHNT and CDR2 FRNRAP come from the germline V gene. The CDR3 sequence: CASGLLGEGRDEQFF. The CDR3 DNA sequence: TGTGCTAGTGGTTTGTTGGGGGAGGGGCGGGATGAGCAGTTCTTC. The full variable domain, rest sourced from reference TRBV12-5 and TRBJ2-1, is DARVTQTPRHKVTEMGQEVTMRCQPILGHNTVFWYRQTMMQGLELLAYFRNRAPLDDSGMPKDRFSAEMPDATLATLKIQPSEPRDSAVYFCASGLLGEGRDEQFFGPGTRLTVL.

The sample holds a few counts of this clone. The chain uses TRBV4-3 and TRBJ1-3, with D possibly being TRBD1 (5 bases). Germline loops: CDR1 LGHNA, CDR2 YSLEER. Trimming removed 1 base from V and 2 bases from J, with 9 bases in between. This CDR3 is built from 15 residues. The CDR3 DNA follows: TGCGCCAGCAGCCAAGCTAAGGGGACTGGAAACACCATATATTTT. This codes for CASSQAKGTGNTIYF.

The gene calls are TRBV13 and TRBJ2-5; a possible D gene is TRBD1 (5 bases). Germline V lookup: CDR1 PRHDT, CDR2 FYEKMQ (reference sequence). This CDR3 is built from 15 residues. The V gene lost 0 bases and the J gene lost 8 bases, with 16 bases spanning the gap. CDR3: CASSLGSGQEYTQYF. Written as DNA, the CDR3 is TGTGCCAGCAGCTTAGGCTCCGGACAAGAGTACACCCAGTACTTC.

The chain couples TRBV5-1 to TRBJ2-3; 7 nucleotides match TRBD1. Germline assignment: CDR1 SGHRS and CDR2 YFSETQ. The V gene end was trimmed by 4 bases and the J gene end by 9 bases; junction bases not matched to a gene: 11. This CDR3 is 14 amino acids long. The CDR3 DNA sequence: TGCGCCAGCAGCCATTCAGTGACAGGGTCGACGCAGTATTTT. Protein sequence: CASSHSVTGSTQYF.

J is TRBJ2-7 and V is TRBV7-9; possibly TRBD1 for D (6 bases). Trimming left V 2 bases short and J 0 bases short, with 14 bases between. The CDR3 consists of 16 residues. CDR1 and CDR2 from the germline V gene are SEHNR and FQNEAQ (reference sequence). The CDR3 DNA follows: TGTGCCAGCAGCTTACCAGGGACAACCAGCTCCTACGAGCAGTACTTC. Its protein is CASSLPGTTSSYEQYF.

The gene calls are TRBV7-2 and TRBJ2-7; 7 bases match TRBD1. This CDR3 region has 15 residues. With 1 base clipped from V and 3 bases from J, the junction kept 6 bases outside the gene matches. The V gene's germline CDR1 is SGHTA and CDR2 FQGNSA. CDR3 residues: CASSLVGGRGYEQYF. CDR3 nucleotide sequence: TGTGCCAGCAGCTTAGTAGGGGGCCGGGGCTACGAGCAGTACTTC.